These 25 T cell receptor beta chains share one sample of origin, sequenced in a study of blood T cell repertoires in COVID-19. The assay was immunoSEQ multiplex PCR, and TCRdb's table has in-frame clones only and misses some. The table records around 250,000 clones, more than 80% of them present only once. Sequencing was carried out using peripheral blood. All receptors derive from a young woman with active or convalescent COVID-19.

The rearrangement uses TRBV10-1 and TRBJ2-4, with TRBD1 matching over 7 bases. This CDR3 region has 14 residues. Germline-derived CDR1 and CDR2 are WNHNN and SYGVQD (reference sequence). After removal of 3 bases from V and 4 bases from J, the junction contained 3 bases not matched to a gene. The CDR3 sequence: CASSEQGWKNIQYF. For the CDR3, the DNA is TGCGCCAGCAGTGAACAGGGGTGGAAAAACATTCAGTACTTC.

This clone appeared once. The V call is TRBV11-2, the J call TRBJ2-1; TRBD2 matches 15 bases. This CDR3 spans 17 amino acids. Germline lookup yields CDR1 SGHAT and CDR2 FQNNGV. The V gene end was trimmed by 5 bases and the J gene end by 8 bases; junction bases not matched to a gene: 10. This CDR3 reads CASSPQRTSGGAYEQFF. DNA of the CDR3: TGTGCCAGCAGCCCACAAAGGACTAGCGGGGGGGCGTATGAGCAGTTCTTC. Full variable domain (remainder filled in from reference TRBV11-2 and TRBJ2-1): EAGVAQSPRYKIIEKRQSVAFWCNPISGHATLYWYQQILGQGPKLLIQFQNNGVVDDSQLPKDRFSAERLKGVDSTLKIQPAKLEDSAVYLCASSPQRTSGGAYEQFFGPGTRLTVL.

This clone is a singleton in its sample. V usage is TRBV6-5 and J usage is TRBJ2-1; D is perhaps TRBD2 (6 bases). Per the germline V gene, CDR1 is MNHEY and CDR2 is SVGAGI. V lost 6 bases, J lost 1 base, and 13 bases lay in between. The CDR3 contains 15 residues. The CDR3 loop is CASRPSGGSYNEQFF. As DNA, the CDR3 is TGTGCCAGCAGACCCTCCGGGGGTTCCTACAATGAGCAGTTCTTC.

This rearrangement joins TRBV30 to TRBJ2-3; TRBD2 is a possible D gene (5 bases). With 8 bases removed from V and 2 bases from J, the gap between germline ends came to 14 bases. The CDR3 length is 13 residues. CDR1 and CDR2 from the germline V gene are GTSNPN and SVGIG (reference sequence). The CDR3 here is CAGTGRDTDTQYF. The CDR3 bases are TGTGCCGGTACTGGACGGGACACAGATACGCAGTATTTT.

The chain has TRBV11-2 and TRBJ2-7; 8 nucleotides agree with TRBD1. Germline V gives CDR1 SGHAT, CDR2 FQNNGV. The J segment lost 5 bases and the V segment lost 1 base, leaving 16 bases of the junction unmatched. The CDR3 extends over 18 amino acids. The CDR3 DNA sequence: TGTGCCAGCAGCTTAGGATGGGGGGTCGGACAGGGTGGCCACGAGCAGTACTTC. Translating it yields CASSLGWGVGQGGHEQYF.

The V gene is TRBV12-3 or TRBV12-4, the J gene TRBJ1-2; D is undetermined. The CDR3 is made up of 12 amino acids. Deletions cut 3 bases from V and 2 bases from J, with 4 bases between. This CDR3 is CASSFGNYGYTF. The CDR3 DNA sequence: TGTGCCAGCAGTTTCGGGAACTATGGCTACACCTTC.

The V gene is TRBV6-5, the J gene TRBJ1-5; TRBD1 is a possible D gene (5 bases). This CDR3 comprises 12 residues. Germline assignment: CDR1 MNHEY and CDR2 SVGAGI. The germline V and J ends were trimmed by 3 bases and 9 bases, with 9 bases remaining between them. The CDR3 coding sequence is TGTGCCAGCAGTTATCGGGGGGGGCCCCAGCATTTT. Translating gives CASSYRGGPQHF.

This sequence joins TRBV19 and TRBJ1-5; no firm D call. Germline values: CDR1 LNHDA, CDR2 SQIVND (reference sequence). The CDR3 is made up of 13 amino acids. With 6 bases removed from V and 7 bases from J, the gap between germline ends came to 13 bases. This CDR3 is CASSLFGGQPQHF. Written as DNA, the CDR3 is TGTGCCAGTAGCCTTTTTGGCGGGCAGCCCCAGCATTTT. The whole variable domain, filled in from reference TRBV19 and TRBJ1-5, reads DGGITQSPKYLFRKEGQNVTLSCEQNLNHDAMYWYRQDPGQGLRLIYYSQIVNDFQKGDIAEGYSVSREKKESFPLTVTSAQKNPTAFYLCASSLFGGQPQHFGDGTRLSIL.

V is TRBV7-2 and J is TRBJ1-6, with D tentatively TRBD1 (6 bases). V was cut by 5 bases and J by 7 bases, with 15 bases left in between. The CDR3 has 15 residues. Germline loops: CDR1 SGHTA, CDR2 FQGNSA. CDR3 amino acids: CASSPQGFANSPLHF. The CDR3 DNA sequence: TGTGCCAGCAGCCCTCAGGGGTTCGCAAATTCACCCCTCCACTTT.

The chain recombines TRBV7-2 with TRBJ2-1; TRBD2 matches at 8 bases. With V trimmed by 6 bases and J by 4 bases, 8 bases remained unmatched. The CDR3 extends over 15 amino acids. The V gene's germline CDR1 is SGHTA and CDR2 FQGNSA. This CDR3 is CASSLSGGYYNEQFF. The CDR3 DNA follows: TGTGCCAGCAGTTTAAGCGGGGGCTATTACAATGAGCAGTTCTTC.

V gene TRBV5-1 combines with J gene TRBJ1-2, with D perhaps TRBD1 (6 bases). Trimming removed 4 bases at V and 6 bases at J, with 16 bases between. The CDR3 contains 14 residues. From germline, CDR1 is SGHRS and CDR2 YFSETQ. The CDR3 DNA sequence: TGCGCCAGCAGCCATACGACAGGTTATAATGGCTACACCTTC. Translating it yields CASSHTTGYNGYTF.

In its sample, this clone was seen once. The gene calls are TRBV9 and TRBJ1-2; D is undetermined. CDR3 length: 14 residues. Germline loops: CDR1 SGDLS, CDR2 YYNGEE. Trimming cost V 3 bases and J 4 bases, with 13 bases left between them. The CDR3 sequence is CASSAYRSPYGYTF. In nucleotides, the CDR3 is TGTGCCAGCAGCGCTTACAGATCACCCTATGGCTACACCTTC. Together with reference TRBV9 and TRBJ1-2, the CDR3 gives the full variable domain: DSGVTQTPKHLITATGQRVTLRCSPRSGDLSVYWYQQSLDQGLQFLIQYYNGEERAKGNILERFSAQQFPDLHSELNLSSLELGDSALYFCASSAYRSPYGYTFGSGTRLTVV.

The V and J genes are TRBV7-8 and TRBJ2-7, with D unclear. This CDR3 comprises 13 residues. V lost 0 bases and J lost 3, with 6 bases in between. Germline assignment: CDR1 SGHVS and CDR2 FQNEAQ. CDR3 sequence reads: CASSLAVGYEQYF. The CDR3 bases are TGTGCCAGCAGCTTAGCGGTCGGCTACGAGCAGTACTTC.

The chain couples TRBV2 to TRBJ2-3; 11 nucleotides agree with TRBD2. The V and J ends lost 7 bases and 4 bases, in that order; junction bases with no gene match: 4. Germline CDR1 reads SNHLY; CDR2 reads FYNNEI. CDR3 length equals 14 residues. The CDR3: CASKLAGGADTQYF. The CDR3 region has the DNA TGTGCCAGCAAGTTAGCGGGGGGGGCAGATACGCAGTATTTT. Using reference TRBV2 and TRBJ2-3 for the parts outside the CDR3, the full variable domain is EPEVTQTPSHQVTQMGQEVILRCVPISNHLYFYWYRQILGQKVEFLVSFYNNEISEKSEIFDDQFSVERPDGSNFTLKIRSTKLEDSAMYFCASKLAGGADTQYFGPGTRLTVL.

This sequence joins TRBV6-2 or TRBV6-3 and TRBJ2-5; D might be TRBD2 (7 bases). Germline assignment: CDR1 MNHEY and CDR2 SVGEGT. The CDR3 loop spans 15 amino acids. The V gene lost 2 bases and the J gene lost 1 base, with 11 bases spanning the gap. The CDR3 DNA reads TGTGCCAGCAGTTACGGGCGGGGGCCCCAAGAGACCCAGTACTTC. It translates to CASSYGRGPQETQYF.

The chain is built from TRBV9 and TRBJ2-7, with D possibly TRBD2 on 7 matching bases. Germline V lookup: CDR1 SGDLS, CDR2 YYNGEE. Trimming pared 3 bases from V and 1 base from J, leaving 11 bases between. CDR3 length equals 14 residues. In nucleotides, the CDR3 is TGTGCCAGCAGCGCCCGGGGGGCGTCCTACGAGCAGTACTTC. Translation gives CASSARGASYEQYF. Combining the CDR3 with reference TRBV9 and TRBJ2-7 gives the whole variable domain DSGVTQTPKHLITATGQRVTLRCSPRSGDLSVYWYQQSLDQGLQFLIQYYNGEERAKGNILERFSAQQFPDLHSELNLSSLELGDSALYFCASSARGASYEQYFGPGTRLTVT.

This sequence joins TRBV13 and TRBJ1-2; D gene uncertain. V lost 2 bases to trimming and J lost 7 bases, with 8 bases between them. The germline CDR1 and CDR2 sequences are PRHDT and FYEKMQ (reference sequence). CDR3 length: 12 amino acids. The CDR3 protein is CASSLRGSGYTF. In DNA, the CDR3 is TGTGCCAGCAGCTTACGGGGTAGTGGCTACACCTTC.

The V call is TRBV29-1, the J call TRBJ2-5; 8 nucleotides agree with TRBD1. Germline values: CDR1 SQVTM, CDR2 ANQGSEA. The CDR3 runs to 13 residues. V was pared by 4 bases and J by 1 base, with 2 bases of the junction left unmatched. CDR3 in amino acids: CSVGGQAQETQYF. The CDR3 DNA sequence: TGCAGCGTTGGGGGACAGGCCCAAGAGACCCAGTACTTC.

The chain couples TRBV12-3 or TRBV12-4 to TRBJ1-1; no firm D call. The ends were cut back, 5 bases at V and 8 bases at J, with 12 bases in the middle. The CDR3 sequence is 12 residues long. As DNA, the CDR3 is TGTGCCAGCAGTCCTGCTTCCGGGGAAGCTTTCTTT. Translating gives CASSPASGEAFF.

The chain joins TRBV28 to TRBJ2-3, with D tentatively TRBD1 (5 bases). Trimming took off 7 bases at V and 0 bases at J, with 14 bases between the two ends. Germline loops: CDR1 MDHEN, CDR2 SYDVKM. The CDR3 runs to 15 residues. The CDR3 is CASTRQWASTDTQYF. The CDR3, as DNA: TGTGCCAGCACTCGACAGTGGGCTAGCACAGATACGCAGTATTTT.

The rearrangement joins TRBV9 to TRBJ2-3, with 7 nucleotides matching TRBD2. The ends lost 2 bases at V and 3 bases at J; junction bases unmatched: 3. Germline V gives CDR1 SGDLS, CDR2 YYNGEE. This CDR3 has 14 residues. CDR3 amino acids: CASSVRGETDTQYF. The CDR3 nucleotides are TGTGCCAGCAGCGTCCGGGGGGAGACAGATACGCAGTATTTT.

This clone appeared a single time. The chain combines TRBV20-1 with TRBJ2-7, with D perhaps TRBD1 (6 bases). The CDR3 sequence is 10 residues long. From germline, CDR1 is DFQATT and CDR2 SNEGSKA (reference sequence). V lost 5 bases, J lost 5 bases, and 7 bases lay in between. The CDR3 bases are TGCAGTGCTGCAGGGGACGAGCAGTACTTC. This encodes CSAAGDEQYF.

A single count supports this clone. This rearrangement joins TRBV29-1 to TRBJ2-1; D might be TRBD1 (6 bases). Germline CDR1 reads SQVTM; CDR2 reads ANQGSEA. Trimming took off 3 bases at V and 11 bases at J, with 14 bases between the two ends. The CDR3 length is 12 residues. The CDR3 coding sequence is TGCAGCGTTGACCCCCAGGACAGAAAGCAGTTCTTC. Residues: CSVDPQDRKQFF.

The V gene is TRBV15, the J gene TRBJ1-4; weak D call: TRBD1 (5 bases). Germline CDR1 is LNHNV and CDR2 is YYDKDF (reference sequence). The CDR3 extends over 15 amino acids. With 1 base removed from V and 8 bases from J, the gap between germline ends came to 14 bases. CDR3 residues: CATSRGGLGVEKLFF. CDR3 coding DNA: TGTGCCACCAGCAGAGGGGGACTTGGAGTCGAAAAACTGTTTTTT.

The chain couples TRBV7-2 to TRBJ2-1; weak D call: TRBD2 (6 bases). This CDR3 comprises 13 residues. Trimming pared 1 base from V and 9 bases from J, leaving 10 bases between. Germline assignment: CDR1 SGHTA and CDR2 FQGNSA. CDR3 nucleotides: TGTGCCAGCAGCTTAGGGCGCGGGGTTGAGCAGTTCTTC. Protein product: CASSLGRGVEQFF.